This TCR beta chain came from a study of T cells in Graves' hyperthyroidism and ophthalmopathy. CDR3 length equals 14 residues. V lost 4 bases to trimming and J lost 7 bases, with 14 bases between them. The germline V gene encodes CDR1 MGHDK and CDR2 SYGVNS. Authors of the study amplified TCR beta CDR3 regions from RNA transcripts. The TCR CDR3 was amplified in a first-round RT-PCR using the HTBI primer set. A single record per CDR3 protein comes from TCRdb applying MiXCR to the multiplex PCR reads. The top ten hold 8.2% of the sample, which has approximately 560,000 distinct CDR3 sequences, 46% seen once. In this sample, this clonotype turned up many times.

This receptor was taken from a woman aged 18-29 years with Graves' hyperthyroidism. Sequencing was carried out using peripheral blood or thyroid tissue (not recorded which). This chain joins TRBV25-1 and TRBJ1-5; tentative D call: TRBD1 (6 bases). The CDR3 DNA reads as TGTGCCAGCAGTGCGGGGGGGGGGGCGCAGCCCCAGCATTTT. It yields the protein CASSAGGGAQPQHF.